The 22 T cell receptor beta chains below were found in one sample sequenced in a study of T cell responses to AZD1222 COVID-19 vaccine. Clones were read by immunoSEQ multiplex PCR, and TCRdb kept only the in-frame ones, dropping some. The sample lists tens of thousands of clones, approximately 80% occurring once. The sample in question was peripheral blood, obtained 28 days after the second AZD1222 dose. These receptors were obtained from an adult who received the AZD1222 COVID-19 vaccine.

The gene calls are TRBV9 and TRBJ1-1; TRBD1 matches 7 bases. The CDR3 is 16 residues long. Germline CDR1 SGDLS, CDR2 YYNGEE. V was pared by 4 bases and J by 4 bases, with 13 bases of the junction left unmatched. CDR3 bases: TGTGCCAGCAGCCCTCTGACAGGGATCAACCCCACTGAAGCTTTCTTT. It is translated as CASSPLTGINPTEAFF.

This CDR3 is CASSAQGQLLEQYF. CDR3 DNA: TGTGCCAGCAGCGCCCAGGGCCAGCTCCTCGAGCAGTACTTC. The chain combines TRBV9 with TRBJ2-7; TRBD1 might be the D (5 bases). V was shortened by 3 bases and J by 6 bases, with 16 bases between the two germline ends. CDR1 and CDR2 (germline): SGDLS, YYNGEE. CDR3 size: 14 residues.

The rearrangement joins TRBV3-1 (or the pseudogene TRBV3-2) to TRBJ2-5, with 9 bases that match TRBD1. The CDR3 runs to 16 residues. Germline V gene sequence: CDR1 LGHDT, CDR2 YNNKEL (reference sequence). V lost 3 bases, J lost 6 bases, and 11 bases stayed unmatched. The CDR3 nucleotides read TGTGCCAGCAGCCATGACACAGGGGGCGCGTCCCAGACCCAGTACTTC. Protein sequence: CASSHDTGGASQTQYF.

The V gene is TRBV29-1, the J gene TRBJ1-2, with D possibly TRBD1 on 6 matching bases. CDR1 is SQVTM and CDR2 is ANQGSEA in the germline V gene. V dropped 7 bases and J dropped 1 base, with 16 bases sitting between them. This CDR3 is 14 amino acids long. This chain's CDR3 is CSAKLTGDNYGYTF. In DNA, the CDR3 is TGCAGCGCCAAACTGACAGGTGATAACTATGGCTACACCTTC.

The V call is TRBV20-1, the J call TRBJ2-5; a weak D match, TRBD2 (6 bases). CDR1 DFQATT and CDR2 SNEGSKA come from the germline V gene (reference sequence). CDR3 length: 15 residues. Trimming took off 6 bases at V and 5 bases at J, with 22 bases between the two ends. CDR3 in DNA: TGCAGTGCCAGTTATGCGGCGGGGCTCCCCGAGACCCAGTACTTC. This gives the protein CSASYAAGLPETQYF.

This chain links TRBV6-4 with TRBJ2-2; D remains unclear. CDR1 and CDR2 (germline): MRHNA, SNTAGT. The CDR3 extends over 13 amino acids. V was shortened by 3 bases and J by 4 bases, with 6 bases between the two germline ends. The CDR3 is CASSEGFTGELFF. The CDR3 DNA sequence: TGTGCCAGCAGTGAAGGGTTCACCGGGGAGCTGTTTTTT.

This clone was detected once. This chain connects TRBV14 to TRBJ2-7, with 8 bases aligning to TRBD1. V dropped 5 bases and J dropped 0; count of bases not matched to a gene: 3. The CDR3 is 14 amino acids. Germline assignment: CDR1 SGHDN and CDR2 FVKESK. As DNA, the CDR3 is TGTGCCAGCAGCTTGGGGACAGGCTCCTACGAGCAGTACTTC. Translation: CASSLGTGSYEQYF.

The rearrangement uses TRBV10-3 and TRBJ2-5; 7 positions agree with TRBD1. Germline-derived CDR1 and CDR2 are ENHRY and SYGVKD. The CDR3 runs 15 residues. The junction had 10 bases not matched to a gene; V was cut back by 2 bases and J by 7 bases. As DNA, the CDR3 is TGTGCCATCAGTGAGCCGACAGGGCTCGAACGGACCCAGTACTTC. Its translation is CAISEPTGLERTQYF.

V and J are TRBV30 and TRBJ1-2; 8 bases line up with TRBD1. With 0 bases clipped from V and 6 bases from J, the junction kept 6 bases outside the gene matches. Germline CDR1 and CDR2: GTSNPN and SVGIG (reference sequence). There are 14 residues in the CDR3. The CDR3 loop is CAWSVRSRGHGYTF. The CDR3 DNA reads TGTGCCTGGAGTGTACGGTCCAGGGGGCATGGCTACACCTTC.

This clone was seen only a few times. CDR3 nucleotide sequence: TGTGCCAGCAGCTTGAACCGAGAGCAGTTCTTC. Protein: CASSLNREQFF. The chain joins TRBV7-3 to TRBJ2-1; D not resolved. The germline V gene has CDR1 SGHTA and CDR2 FQGTGA. Trimming removed 3 bases at V and 10 bases at J, with 7 bases between. The CDR3 is 11 amino acids.

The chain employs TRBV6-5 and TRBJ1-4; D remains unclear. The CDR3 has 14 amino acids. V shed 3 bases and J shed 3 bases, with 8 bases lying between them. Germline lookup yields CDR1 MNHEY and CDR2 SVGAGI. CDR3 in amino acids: CASSYRAANEKLFF. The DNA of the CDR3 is TGTGCCAGCAGTTATAGGGCAGCTAATGAAAAACTGTTTTTT.

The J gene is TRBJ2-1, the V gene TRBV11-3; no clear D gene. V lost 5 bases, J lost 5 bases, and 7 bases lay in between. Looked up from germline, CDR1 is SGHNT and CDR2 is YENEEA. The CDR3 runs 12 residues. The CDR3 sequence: CASSTNHNEQFF. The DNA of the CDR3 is TGTGCCAGCAGCACTAATCACAATGAGCAGTTCTTC.

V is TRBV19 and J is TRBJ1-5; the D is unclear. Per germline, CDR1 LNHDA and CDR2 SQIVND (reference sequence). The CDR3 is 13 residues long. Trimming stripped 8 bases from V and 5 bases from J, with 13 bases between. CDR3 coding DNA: TGTGCCAGTTCCCAGCGTCCCTATCAGCCCCAGCATTTT. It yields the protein CASSQRPYQPQHF.

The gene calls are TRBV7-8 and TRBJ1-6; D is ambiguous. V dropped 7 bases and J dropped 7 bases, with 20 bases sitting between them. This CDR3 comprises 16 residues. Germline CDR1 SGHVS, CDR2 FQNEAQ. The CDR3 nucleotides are TGTGCCAGCATGCCCCATGAGGGATGGAGGAATTCACCCCTCCACTTT. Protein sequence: CASMPHEGWRNSPLHF.

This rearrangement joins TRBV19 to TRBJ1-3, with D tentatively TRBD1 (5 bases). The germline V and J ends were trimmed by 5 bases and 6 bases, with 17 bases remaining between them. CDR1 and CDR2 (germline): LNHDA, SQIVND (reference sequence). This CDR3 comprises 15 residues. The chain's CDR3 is CASSLNWGRENTIYF. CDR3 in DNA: TGTGCCAGTAGTCTAAACTGGGGACGAGAAAACACCATATATTTT.

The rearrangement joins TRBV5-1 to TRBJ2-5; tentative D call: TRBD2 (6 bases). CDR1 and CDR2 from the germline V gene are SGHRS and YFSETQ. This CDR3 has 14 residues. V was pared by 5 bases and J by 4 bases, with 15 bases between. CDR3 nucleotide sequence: TGCGCCAGCAGTCCCGGGGGAAGGGGAGAGACCCAGTACTTC. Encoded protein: CASSPGGRGETQYF.

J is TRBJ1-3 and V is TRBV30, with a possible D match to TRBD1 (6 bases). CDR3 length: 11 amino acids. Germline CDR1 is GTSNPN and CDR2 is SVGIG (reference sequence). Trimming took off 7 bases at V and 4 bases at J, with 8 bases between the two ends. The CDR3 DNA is TGTGCCTTAGGACAGGGAAACACCATATATTTT. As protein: CALGQGNTIYF.

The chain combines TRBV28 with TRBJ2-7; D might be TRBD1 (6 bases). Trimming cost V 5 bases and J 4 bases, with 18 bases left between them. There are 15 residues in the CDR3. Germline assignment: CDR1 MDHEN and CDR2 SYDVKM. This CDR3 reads CASSQFQGSTYEQYF. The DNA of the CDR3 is TGTGCCAGCAGTCAGTTCCAGGGGTCGACATACGAGCAGTACTTC.

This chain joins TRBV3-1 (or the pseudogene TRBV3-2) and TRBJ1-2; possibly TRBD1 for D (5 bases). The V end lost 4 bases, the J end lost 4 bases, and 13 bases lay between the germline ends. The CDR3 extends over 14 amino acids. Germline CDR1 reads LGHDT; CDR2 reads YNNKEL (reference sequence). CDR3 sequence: CASSPLGGSYGYTF. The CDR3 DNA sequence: TGTGCCAGCAGCCCTCTCGGGGGAAGCTATGGCTACACCTTC.

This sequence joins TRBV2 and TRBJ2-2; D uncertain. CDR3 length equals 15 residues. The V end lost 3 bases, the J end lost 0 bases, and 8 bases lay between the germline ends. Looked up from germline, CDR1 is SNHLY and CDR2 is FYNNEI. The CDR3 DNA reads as TGTGCCAGCAGTGAGGTCCCAACGAACACCGGGGAGCTGTTTTTT. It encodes CASSEVPTNTGELFF.

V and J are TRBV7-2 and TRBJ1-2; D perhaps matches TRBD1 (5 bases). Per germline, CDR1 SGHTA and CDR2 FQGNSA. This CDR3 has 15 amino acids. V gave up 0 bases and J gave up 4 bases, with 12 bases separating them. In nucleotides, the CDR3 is TGTGCCAGCAGCTTAGCGCAGGGACCGATCTATGGCTACACCTTC. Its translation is CASSLAQGPIYGYTF.

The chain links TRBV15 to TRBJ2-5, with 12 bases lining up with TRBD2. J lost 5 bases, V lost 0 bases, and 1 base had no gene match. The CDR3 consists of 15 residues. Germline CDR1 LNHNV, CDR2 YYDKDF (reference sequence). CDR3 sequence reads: CATSRDTSGGETQYF. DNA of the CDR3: TGTGCCACCAGCAGAGATACTAGCGGGGGGGAGACCCAGTACTTC.